These 25 T cell receptor beta chains were sequenced from one sample in a study of blood T cell repertoires in COVID-19. Sequenced by immunoSEQ multiplex PCR; TCRdb stores in-frame clones only, minus some. The top ten hold about 6.4% of the sample, which has about 91,000 clones, 76% seen once. Sequencing was carried out using peripheral blood. These TCRs come from a man in his 70s with acute or convalescent COVID-19.

This clone was found a few times. The V and J genes are TRBV27 and TRBJ1-1, with D possibly being TRBD1 (6 bases). Trimming removed 6 bases from V and 1 base from J, with 15 bases in between. The CDR3 covers 15 residues. CDR1 is MNHEY and CDR2 is SMNVEV in the germline V gene (reference sequence). DNA for the CDR3: TGTGCCAGCAGACCTACTTTGACAGGGAACACTGAAGCTTTCTTT. This codes for CASRPTLTGNTEAFF.

This chain joins TRBV6-6 and TRBJ2-5, with 8 bases fitting TRBD1. CDR1 and CDR2 (germline): MNHNY, SVGAGI (reference sequence). There are 14 residues in the CDR3. V shed 8 bases and J 2 bases; nucleotides not matched to a gene: 7. CDR3 sequence: CASGKGTGQETQYF. The CDR3 DNA reads TGTGCCAGCGGGAAGGGGACAGGACAAGAGACCCAGTACTTC.

The sample holds one count of this clone. This rearrangement joins TRBV19 to TRBJ1-5, with TRBD1 identical over 9 bases. V shed 8 bases, J shed 8 bases, and the junction held 10 bases outside the gene matches. CDR1 and CDR2 from the germline V gene are LNHDA and SQIVND (reference sequence). This CDR3 has 14 amino acids. CDR3 in amino acids: CASRTDRGIKPQHF. DNA of the CDR3: TGTGCCAGTCGGACCGACAGGGGGATTAAGCCCCAGCATTTT. The variable domain in full, completed from reference TRBV19 and TRBJ1-5, reads DGGITQSPKYLFRKEGQNVTLSCEQNLNHDAMYWYRQDPGQGLRLIYYSQIVNDFQKGDIAEGYSVSREKKESFPLTVTSAQKNPTAFYLCASRTDRGIKPQHFGDGTRLSIL.

The table lists this clone with many counts. The gene calls are TRBV28 and TRBJ1-1; a possible D gene is TRBD1 (5 bases). This CDR3 is built from 14 residues. The germline CDR1 and CDR2 sequences are MDHEN and SYDVKM. Trimming cost V 3 bases and J 0 bases, with 8 bases left between them. In DNA, the CDR3 is TGTGCCAGCAGTTTGGCCAGGGTGAACACTGAAGCTTTCTTT. It encodes CASSLARVNTEAFF.

There are a few counts of this clone. The chain combines TRBV5-1 with TRBJ2-3; D is possibly TRBD2 (6 bases). Trimming took off 4 bases at V and 4 bases at J, with 16 bases between the two ends. Germline V gene data show CDR1 as SGHRS and CDR2 as YFSETQ. CDR3 length: 15 amino acids. The CDR3 nucleotides are TGCGCCAGCAGCGCGGAGGGGCTAGCCGCAGATACGCAGTATTTT. As protein: CASSAEGLAADTQYF.

This clone was seen just once. The rearrangement uses TRBV27 and TRBJ2-4; 11 bases agree with TRBD1. Losses at the gene ends were 4 bases for V and 9 bases for J; bases not matched to a gene: 2. This CDR3 region has 13 residues. Germline V gene sequence: CDR1 MNHEY, CDR2 SMNVEV (reference sequence). CDR3 protein: CASSSGTGGIQYF. The CDR3 DNA is TGTGCCAGCAGTTCGGGGACAGGGGGCATTCAGTACTTC.

The genes are TRBV7-9 and TRBJ1-2; 8 nucleotides match TRBD1. Germline V lookup: CDR1 SEHNR, CDR2 FQNEAQ (reference sequence). Trimming cost V 3 bases and J 4 bases; bases outside gene matches: 10. CDR3 length: 16 amino acids. This chain's CDR3 is CASSLGQELSFYGYTF. CDR3 bases: TGTGCCAGCAGCTTGGGACAGGAGCTATCCTTCTATGGCTACACCTTC.

The chain joins TRBV7-6 to TRBJ1-4; D remains unclear. Germline assignment: CDR1 SGHVS and CDR2 FNYEAQ. The CDR3 contains 15 residues. V lost 2 bases to trimming and J lost 5 bases, with 12 bases between them. The CDR3, as DNA: TGTGCCAGCAGCTTATTAGCCAGTCCCAATGAAAAACTGTTTTTT. It encodes CASSLLASPNEKLFF.

The rearrangement joins TRBV29-1 to TRBJ2-3; 10 bases match TRBD1. The CDR3 is made up of 13 amino acids. Unmatched junction bases numbered 2, after V lost 4 bases and J lost 4 bases. Germline V gene data show CDR1 as SQVTM and CDR2 as ANQGSEA. This CDR3 is CSVGGQGPDTQYF. The CDR3 DNA reads TGCAGCGTTGGGGGACAGGGGCCAGATACGCAGTATTTT.

The chain uses TRBV6-1 and TRBJ1-1; D is unresolved. Germline V gene data show CDR1 as MNHNS and CDR2 as SASEGT. Trimming cost V 0 bases and J 2 bases, with 10 bases left between them. This CDR3 region has 15 residues. CDR3 region: CASSEARGSNTEAFF. DNA for the CDR3: TGTGCCAGCAGTGAAGCGCGAGGGTCCAACACTGAAGCTTTCTTT.

This clone was counted once. The gene calls are TRBV4-1 and TRBJ1-1; D might be TRBD1 (5 bases). Germline V gene lookup returns CDR1 MGHRA and CDR2 YSYEKL. The V gene lost 0 bases and the J gene lost 4 bases, with 9 bases spanning the gap. CDR3 length equals 14 residues. CDR3 nucleotide sequence: TGCGCCAGCAGCCAAGATCGACAGATCACTGAAGCTTTCTTT. Amino acid sequence: CASSQDRQITEAFF.

This sequence joins TRBV5-1 and TRBJ1-2; 8 nucleotides match TRBD1. J was trimmed by 2 bases and V by 4 bases; bases with no gene match: 4. Germline-derived CDR1 and CDR2 are SGHRS and YFSETQ. This CDR3 has 14 residues. DNA for the CDR3: TGCGCCAGCAGCCTGGACAGGGAGAACTATGGCTACACCTTC. It codes for CASSLDRENYGYTF. Based on the CDR3 plus reference TRBV5-1 and TRBJ1-2, the full variable domain is KAGVTQTPRYLIKTRGQQVTLSCSPISGHRSVSWYQQTPGQGLQFLFEYFSETQRNKGNFPGRFSGRQFSNSRSEMNVSTLELGDSALYLCASSLDRENYGYTFGSGTRLTVV.

The V gene is TRBV6-5, the J gene TRBJ1-5; no clear D. The CDR3 covers 14 residues. V shed 2 bases and J shed 3 bases, with 8 bases lying between them. Germline-derived CDR1 and CDR2 are MNHEY and SVGAGI. The CDR3 loop is CASSYGADNQPQHF. DNA for the CDR3: TGTGCCAGCAGTTACGGAGCCGACAATCAGCCCCAGCATTTT.

This clone has only one observation. The J gene is TRBJ2-7, the V gene TRBV5-6; 7 nucleotides line up with TRBD1. The germline V gene has CDR1 SGHDT and CDR2 YYEEEE. V was pared by 7 bases and J by 7 bases, with 11 bases of the junction left unmatched. This CDR3 is built from 13 residues. The CDR3 sequence: CASGQAQFREQYF. The CDR3 coding sequence is TGTGCCAGCGGACAGGCCCAATTTCGGGAGCAGTACTTC. Filled out from reference TRBV5-6 and TRBJ2-7, the complete variable domain reads DAGVTQSPTHLIKTRGQQVTLRCSPKSGHDTVSWYQQALGQGPQFIFQYYEEEERQRGNFPDRFSGHQFPNYSSELNVNALLLGDSALYLCASGQAQFREQYFGPGTRLTVT.

The chain has TRBV12-5 and TRBJ1-2, with 7 positions matching TRBD1. The CDR3 contains 14 residues. Germline V gene data show CDR1 as LGHNT and CDR2 as FRNRAP. The J segment lost 4 bases and the V segment lost 3 bases, leaving 5 bases of the junction unmatched. The CDR3 is CASGLGQASYGYTF. Written as DNA, the CDR3 is TGTGCTAGTGGTTTAGGACAGGCCAGCTATGGCTACACCTTC.

The rearrangement uses TRBV30 and TRBJ2-3; 9 nucleotides match TRBD1. V was pared by 2 bases and J by 6 bases, with 12 bases of the junction left unmatched. Germline CDR1 reads GTSNPN; CDR2 reads SVGIG (reference sequence). The CDR3 contains 16 residues. The CDR3 protein is CAWSMAGTGRADTQYF. CDR3 in DNA: TGTGCCTGGAGTATGGCTGGGACAGGGAGGGCGGATACGCAGTATTTT.

This clone was seen a handful of times. The chain recombines TRBV30 with TRBJ2-5; TRBD2 agrees at 9 bases. V trimming: 0 bases; J trimming: 5 bases; junction bases outside the gene matches: 10. Germline values: CDR1 GTSNPN, CDR2 SVGIG (reference sequence). This CDR3 region has 16 residues. The CDR3 DNA is TGTGCCTGGAGTGTAAGAGTGGGACTAGCTTGGGAGACCCAGTACTTC. As protein: CAWSVRVGLAWETQYF.

This sequence joins TRBV24-1 and TRBJ1-4, with D perhaps matching TRBD1 (5 bases). V shed 4 bases and J shed 5 bases, with 10 bases lying between them. In germline, CDR1 is KGHDR, CDR2 SFDVKD. This CDR3 is built from 14 residues. The CDR3 DNA is TGTGCCACCAGTGAGGGGCAGAGCAATGAAAAACTGTTTTTT. Its protein product is CATSEGQSNEKLFF.

This clone has more than one count but fewer than ten. The chain couples TRBV5-1 to TRBJ2-1, with D unresolved. This CDR3 comprises 13 residues. V lost 0 bases, J lost 8 bases, and 9 bases lay in between. Germline V gives CDR1 SGHRS, CDR2 YFSETQ. The CDR3 sequence: CASSLGLVDEQFF. The CDR3 DNA is TGCGCCAGCAGCTTGGGTTTAGTGGATGAGCAGTTCTTC.

This clone appeared a single time. The V and J genes are TRBV5-1 and TRBJ1-3; D is unclear. CDR3 length: 13 residues. V lost 4 bases and J 4 bases, leaving 9 bases between the germline ends. Per germline, CDR1 SGHRS and CDR2 YFSETQ. The CDR3 DNA follows: TGCGCCAGCAGCGACACCTTAGGAAACACCATATATTTT. It encodes CASSDTLGNTIYF.

This chain connects TRBV18 to TRBJ1-2; 9 bases align to TRBD1. V lost 3 bases and J lost 8; bases outside the gene matches: 7. CDR1 and CDR2 (germline): KGHSH, LQKENI. The CDR3 runs 14 residues. Here the CDR3 DNA reads TGTGCCAGCTCACCTGGGACAGGGTTTGAAGGCTACACCTTC. This translates into CASSPGTGFEGYTF.

The chain uses TRBV11-2 and TRBJ1-3; D might be TRBD1 (5 bases). The CDR3 covers 15 residues. V lost 3 bases and J lost 4, with 13 bases in between. The germline V gene encodes CDR1 SGHAT and CDR2 FQNNGV. The CDR3: CASSFSGTEGNTIYF. CDR3 nucleotide sequence: TGTGCCAGCAGCTTCAGCGGGACGGAGGGAAACACCATATATTTT. The whole variable domain, remainder taken from reference TRBV11-2 and TRBJ1-3, is EAGVAQSPRYKIIEKRQSVAFWCNPISGHATLYWYQQILGQGPKLLIQFQNNGVVDDSQLPKDRFSAERLKGVDSTLKIQPAKLEDSAVYLCASSFSGTEGNTIYFGEGSWLTVV.

Note on this clone: Other DNA sequences in this sample translate to the same CDR3. This rearrangement joins TRBV12-3 or TRBV12-4 to TRBJ2-5; D is ambiguous. V was pared by 3 bases and J by 4 bases, with 3 bases between. This CDR3 has 11 residues. The chain's CDR3 is CASSFGETQYF. CDR3 coding DNA: TGTGCCAGCAGTTTCGGAGAGACCCAGTACTTC.

The chain couples TRBV7-2 to TRBJ2-7; D perhaps matches TRBD2 (5 bases). Germline CDR1 SGHTA, CDR2 FQGNSA. Trimming took 1 base from V and 6 from J, leaving 13 bases between them. The CDR3 runs to 14 residues. This chain's CDR3 is CASSLEAGRSEQYF. The CDR3 coding sequence is TGTGCCAGCAGCTTAGAGGCGGGTAGATCCGAGCAGTACTTC. Together with reference TRBV7-2 and TRBJ2-7, the CDR3 gives the full variable domain: GAGVSQSPSNKVTEKGKDVELRCDPISGHTALYWYRQSLGQGLEFLIYFQGNSAPDKSGLPSDRFSAERTGGSVSTLTIQRTQQEDSAVYLCASSLEAGRSEQYFGPGTRLTVT.

The chain combines TRBV19 with TRBJ1-5, with D possibly matching TRBD1 (6 bases). With 4 bases removed from V and 1 base from J, the gap between germline ends came to 14 bases. CDR3 length equals 16 residues. Per germline, CDR1 LNHDA and CDR2 SQIVND (reference sequence). The CDR3 is CASSTGQLISNQPQHF. The CDR3 coding sequence is TGTGCCAGTAGTACCGGACAGCTCATCAGCAATCAGCCCCAGCATTTT.